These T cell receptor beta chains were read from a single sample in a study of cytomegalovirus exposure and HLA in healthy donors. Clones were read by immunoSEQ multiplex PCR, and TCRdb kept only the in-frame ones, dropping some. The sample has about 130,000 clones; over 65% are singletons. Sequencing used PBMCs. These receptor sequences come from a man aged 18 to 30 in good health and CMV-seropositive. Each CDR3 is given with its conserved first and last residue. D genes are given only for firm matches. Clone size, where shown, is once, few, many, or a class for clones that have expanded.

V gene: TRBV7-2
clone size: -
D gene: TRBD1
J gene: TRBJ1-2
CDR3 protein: CASSWDRNYGYTF
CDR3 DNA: TGTGCCAGCAGTTGGGACAGAAACTATGGCTACACCTTC

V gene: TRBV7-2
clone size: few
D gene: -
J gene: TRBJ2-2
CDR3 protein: CASSLGRGVTGELFF
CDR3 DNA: TGTGCCAGCAGCTTAGGGAGGGGCGTAACCGGGGAGCTGTTTTTT

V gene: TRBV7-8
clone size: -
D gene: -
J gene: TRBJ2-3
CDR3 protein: CASSLWGDSTDTQYF
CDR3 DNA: TGTGCCAGCAGCTTATGGGGGGATAGCACAGATACGCAGTATTTT

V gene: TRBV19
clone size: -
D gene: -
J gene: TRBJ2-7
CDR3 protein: CASSIDPSTGYEQYF
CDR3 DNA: TGTGCCAGTAGTATAGATCCCTCCACTGGCTACGAGCAGTACTTC

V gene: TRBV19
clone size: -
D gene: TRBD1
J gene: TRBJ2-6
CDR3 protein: CASTPGQVLDSGANVLTF
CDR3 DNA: TGTGCCAGTACCCCTGGACAGGTCCTAGACTCTGGGGCCAACGTCCTGACTTTC

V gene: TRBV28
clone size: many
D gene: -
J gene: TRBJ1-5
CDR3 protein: CASTPAGRVLSNQPQHF
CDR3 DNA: TGTGCCAGCACCCCAGCGGGCAGGGTGCTGAGCAATCAGCCCCAGCATTTT

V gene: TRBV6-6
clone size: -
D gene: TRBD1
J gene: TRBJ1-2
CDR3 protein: CASSSRQGSYGYTF
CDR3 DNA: TGTGCCAGCAGTTCAAGACAGGGTAGCTATGGCTACACCTTC

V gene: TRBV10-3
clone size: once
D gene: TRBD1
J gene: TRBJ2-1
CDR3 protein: CAISAAGTGHRNEQFF
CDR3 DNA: TGTGCCATCAGTGCTGCCGGGACAGGGCATAGGAATGAGCAGTTCTTC

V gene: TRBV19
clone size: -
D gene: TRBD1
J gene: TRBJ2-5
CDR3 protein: CASSIVTGGSRETQYF
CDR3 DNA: TGTGCCAGTAGTATAGTAACAGGGGGTTCCAGAGAGACCCAGTACTTC

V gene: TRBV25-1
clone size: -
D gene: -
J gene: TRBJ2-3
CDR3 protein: CASSPMTDTDTQYF
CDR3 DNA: TGTGCCAGCAGTCCCATGACTGACACAGATACGCAGTATTTT

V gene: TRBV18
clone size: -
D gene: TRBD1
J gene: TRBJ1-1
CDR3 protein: CASSEQGVSEAFF
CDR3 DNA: TGTGCCAGCTCAGAACAGGGGGTATCTGAAGCTTTCTTT

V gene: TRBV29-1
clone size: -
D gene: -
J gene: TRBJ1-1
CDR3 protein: CSVGSAGAEAFF
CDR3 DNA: TGCAGCGTTGGTTCCGCCGGGGCTGAAGCTTTCTTT

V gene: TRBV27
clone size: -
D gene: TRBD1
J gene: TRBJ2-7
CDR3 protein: CASSLSGTVSYEQYF
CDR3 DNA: TGTGCCAGCAGTCTGTCCGGGACAGTATCCTACGAGCAGTACTTC

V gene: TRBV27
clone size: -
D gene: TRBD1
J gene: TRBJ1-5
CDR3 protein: CASSLDRGWDQPQHF
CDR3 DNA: TGTGCCAGCAGTTTGGACAGGGGGTGGGATCAGCCCCAGCATTTT

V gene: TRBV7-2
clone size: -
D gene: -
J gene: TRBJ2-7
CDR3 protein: CASSPVGLGGEQYF
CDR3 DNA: TGTGCCAGCAGCCCAGTCGGGCTAGGGGGCGAGCAGTACTTC

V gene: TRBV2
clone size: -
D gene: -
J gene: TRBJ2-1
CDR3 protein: CASSVRPRESEQFF
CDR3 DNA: TGTGCCAGCAGTGTGCGGCCCAGAGAGAGTGAGCAGTTCTTC

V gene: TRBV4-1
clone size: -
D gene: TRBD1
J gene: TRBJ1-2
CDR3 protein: CASSQERATGYGYTF
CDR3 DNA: TGCGCCAGCAGCCAAGAGCGAGCGACAGGGTATGGCTACACCTTC

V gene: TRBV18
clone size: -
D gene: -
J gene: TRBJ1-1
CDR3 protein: CASSQSMGDTEAFF
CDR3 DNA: TGTGCCAGCTCACAAAGCATGGGAGACACTGAAGCTTTCTTT

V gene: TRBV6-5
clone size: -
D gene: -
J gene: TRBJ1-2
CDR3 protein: CASSRNSPYNYGYTF
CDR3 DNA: TGTGCCAGCAGTAGAAACAGCCCTTATAACTATGGCTACACCTTC

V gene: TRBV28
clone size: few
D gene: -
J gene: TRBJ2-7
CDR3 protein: CASTPEGASSYEQYF
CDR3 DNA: TGTGCCAGCACCCCCGAGGGAGCGAGCTCCTACGAGCAGTACTTC

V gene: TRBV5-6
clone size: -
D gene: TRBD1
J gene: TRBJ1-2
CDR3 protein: CASSHPGQFQRPSYGYTF
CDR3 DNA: TGTGCCAGCAGCCACCCGGGACAGTTCCAGAGGCCTTCCTATGGCTACACCTTC

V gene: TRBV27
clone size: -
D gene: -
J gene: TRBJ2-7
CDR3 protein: CASSLTGLAYEQYF
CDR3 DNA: TGTGCCAGCAGTTTAACAGGGTTGGCCTACGAGCAGTACTTC

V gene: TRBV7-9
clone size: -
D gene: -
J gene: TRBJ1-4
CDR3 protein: CASSLEARDEKLFF
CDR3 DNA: TGTGCCAGCAGCTTAGAGGCGAGGGATGAAAAACTGTTTTTT

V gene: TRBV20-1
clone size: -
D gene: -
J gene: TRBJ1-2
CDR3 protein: CSARVGYGYTF
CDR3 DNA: TGCAGTGCTAGAGTCGGCTATGGCTACACCTTC

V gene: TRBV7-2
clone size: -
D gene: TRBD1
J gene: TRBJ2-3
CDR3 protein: CASSLSPGGSDTQYF
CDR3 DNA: TGTGCCAGCAGCTTATCCCCAGGGGGCTCAGATACGCAGTATTTT

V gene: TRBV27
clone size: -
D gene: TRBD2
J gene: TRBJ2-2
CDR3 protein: CASTRGLAVTGELFF
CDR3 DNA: TGTGCCAGCACTCGGGGACTAGCGGTAACCGGGGAGCTGTTTTTT

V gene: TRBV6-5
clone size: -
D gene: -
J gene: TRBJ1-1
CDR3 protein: CASTGTLNTEAFF
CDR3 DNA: TGTGCCAGCACCGGGACACTGAACACTGAAGCTTTCTTT

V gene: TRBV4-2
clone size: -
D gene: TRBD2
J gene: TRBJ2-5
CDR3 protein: CASSQALAGGGQYF
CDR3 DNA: TGTGCCAGCAGCCAAGCGCTAGCGGGGGGGGGACAGTACTTC

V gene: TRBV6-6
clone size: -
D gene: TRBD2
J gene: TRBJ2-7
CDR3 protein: CASSRTSGRGGYEQYF
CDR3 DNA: TGTGCCAGCAGTCGGACTAGCGGGAGGGGGGGTTACGAGCAGTACTTC

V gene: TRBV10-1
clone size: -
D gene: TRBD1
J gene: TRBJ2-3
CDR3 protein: CASSDTGGTDTQYF
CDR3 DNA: TGCGCCAGCAGTGATACAGGGGGCACAGATACGCAGTATTTT

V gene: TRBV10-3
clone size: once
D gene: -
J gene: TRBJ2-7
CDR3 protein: CAIRTTDFYEQYF
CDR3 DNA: TGTGCCATCAGGACGACGGACTTCTACGAGCAGTACTTC

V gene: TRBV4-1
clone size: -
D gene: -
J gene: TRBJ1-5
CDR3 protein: CASSQESAEELLYSNQPQHF
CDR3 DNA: TGCGCCAGCAGCCAAGAGTCAGCGGAGGAACTACTTTATAGCAATCAGCCCCAGCATTTT

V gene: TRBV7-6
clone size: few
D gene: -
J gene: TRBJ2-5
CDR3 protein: CASSLISGGSQETQYF
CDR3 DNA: TGTGCCAGCAGCTTAATATCAGGGGGGAGCCAAGAGACCCAGTACTTC

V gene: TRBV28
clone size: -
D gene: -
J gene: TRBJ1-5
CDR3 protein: CASSLAGASNQPQHF
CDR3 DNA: TGTGCCAGCAGTTTGGCAGGGGCTAGCAATCAGCCCCAGCATTTT

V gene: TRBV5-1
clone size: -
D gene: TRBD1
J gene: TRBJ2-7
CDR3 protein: CASTLGGQGYEQYF
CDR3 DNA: TGCGCCAGCACCCTGGGGGGACAGGGATACGAGCAGTACTTC

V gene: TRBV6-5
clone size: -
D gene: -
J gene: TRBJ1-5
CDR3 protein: CASSAYQPQHF
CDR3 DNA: TGTGCCAGCAGTGCGTATCAGCCCCAGCATTTT

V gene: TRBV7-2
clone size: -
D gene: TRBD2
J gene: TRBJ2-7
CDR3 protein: CASSLVGLADYEQYF
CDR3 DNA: TGTGCCAGCAGCTTGGTGGGACTAGCGGACTACGAGCAGTACTTC

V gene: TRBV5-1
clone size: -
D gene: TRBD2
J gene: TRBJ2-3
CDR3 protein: CASSSGLAGGTSTDTQYF
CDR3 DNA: TGCGCCAGCAGCTCAGGACTAGCGGGGGGAACTAGCACAGATACGCAGTATTTT

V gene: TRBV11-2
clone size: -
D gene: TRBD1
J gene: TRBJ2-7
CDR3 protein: CASSSTRGSAYEQYF
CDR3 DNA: TGTGCCAGCAGCTCAACCAGGGGGTCGGCGTACGAGCAGTACTTC

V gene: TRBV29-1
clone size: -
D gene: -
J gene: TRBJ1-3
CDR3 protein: CSVLGSGAGNTIYF
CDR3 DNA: TGCAGCGTTCTGGGGTCGGGGGCTGGAAACACCATATATTTT

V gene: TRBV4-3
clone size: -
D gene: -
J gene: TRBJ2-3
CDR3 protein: CASSQDLGRSGGDTQYF
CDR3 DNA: TGCGCCAGCAGCCAAGATCTGGGCCGGAGCGGAGGAGATACGCAGTATTTT

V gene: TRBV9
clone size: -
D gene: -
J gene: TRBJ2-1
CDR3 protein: CASNSGVGEQFF
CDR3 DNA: TGTGCCAGCAACTCGGGGGTCGGTGAGCAGTTCTTC

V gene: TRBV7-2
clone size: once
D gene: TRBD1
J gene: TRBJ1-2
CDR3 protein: CASSRTGALWGYTF
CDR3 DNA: TGTGCCAGCAGCCGGACAGGTGCTTTGTGGGGCTACACCTTC

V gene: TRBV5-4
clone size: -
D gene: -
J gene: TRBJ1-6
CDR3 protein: CASSLALNQGSPLHF
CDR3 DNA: TGTGCCAGCAGCTTGGCCTTAAATCAGGGTTCACCCCTCCACTTT

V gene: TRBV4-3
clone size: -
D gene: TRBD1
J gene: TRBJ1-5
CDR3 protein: CASSHRQGNQPQHF
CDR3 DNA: TGCGCCAGCAGCCACCGACAGGGGAATCAGCCCCAGCATTTT

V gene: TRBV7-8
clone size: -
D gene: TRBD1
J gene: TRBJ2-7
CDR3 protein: CASSWGQGAYEQYF
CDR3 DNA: TGTGCCAGCAGCTGGGGACAGGGGGCCTACGAGCAGTACTTC

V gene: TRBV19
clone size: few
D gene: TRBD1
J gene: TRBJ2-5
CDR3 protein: CASSIERTGSETQYF
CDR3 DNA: TGTGCCAGTAGTATCGAAAGGACAGGGTCAGAGACCCAGTACTTC

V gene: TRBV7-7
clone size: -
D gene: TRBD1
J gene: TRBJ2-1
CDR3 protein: CASSFTGGKTKFF
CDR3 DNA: TGTGCTAGCAGCTTTACAGGGGGCAAAACGAAGTTCTTC